This TCR beta chain was documented in a study of T cells in tumors after PD-1 blockade. Sequencing used immunoSEQ multiplex PCR; TCRdb keeps in-frame clones, though not all of them. The sample carries fewer than 650 clones, around 75% recorded once. This receptor was identified in a human donor with basal cell carcinoma. The sequencing used tumor tissue, collected after anti-PD-1 treatment.

CDR3 DNA: TGTGCCAGCAGAAACAGGGGTTACAATGAGCAGTTCTTC. Amino acid sequence: CASRNRGYNEQFF. The rearrangement links TRBV12-3 or TRBV12-4 to TRBJ2-1; 7 bases line up with TRBD1. The trim removed 6 bases at V and 4 bases at J, leaving 3 bases unmatched. This CDR3 has 13 amino acids.